A single sample gave rise to the 21 T cell receptor beta chains below, sequenced in a study of cytomegalovirus exposure and HLA in healthy donors. Amplification used 60 Vbeta primers and 13 Jbeta primers. Repertoires were generated with immunoSEQ multiplex PCR, while TCRdb's copy carries only in-frame clones and drops some. The sample lists approximately 130,000 clones; more than 65% were seen once. Input material: PBMCs. These receptors all stem from a man aged 18 to 29 in good health and CMV-seronegative.

The V call is TRBV11-2, the J call TRBJ2-7, with 7 bases aligning to TRBD1. Germline trimming cut 7 bases from V and 5 bases from J; bases unmatched to any gene: 17. The CDR3 runs to 16 residues. Germline V gene sequence: CDR1 SGHAT, CDR2 FQNNGV. CDR3 nucleotide sequence: TGTGCCAGCACCCAAATACAGGGGATTAGGTGGGACGAGCAGTACTTC. Translation: CASTQIQGIRWDEQYF.

The chain has TRBV4-3 and TRBJ2-5; possibly TRBD2 for D (5 bases). Per the germline V gene, CDR1 is LGHNA and CDR2 is YSLEER. This CDR3 spans 14 amino acids. V lost 0 bases and J lost 11, with 16 bases in between. The DNA for the CDR3 is TGCGCCAGCAGCCAAGACCTACAAAGCGGCCCGCAGTACTTC. It specifies CASSQDLQSGPQYF.

A remark on this clone: The sample contains more than one DNA sequence encoding this CDR3. The rearrangement uses TRBV19 and TRBJ1-5; D call uncertain. There are 13 residues in the CDR3. Germline loops: CDR1 LNHDA, CDR2 SQIVND (reference sequence). V lost 11 bases to trimming and J lost 0 bases, with 11 bases between them. The CDR3 loop reads CAVSDLSNQPQHF. DNA of the CDR3: TGTGCCGTCAGCGACCTTAGCAATCAGCCCCAGCATTTT.

The chain joins TRBV18 to TRBJ1-1; 8 bases line up with TRBD1. This CDR3 is 15 amino acids long. Germline CDR1 KGHSH, CDR2 LQKENI. Trimming at V came to 3 bases and at J to 4 bases, leaving 7 bases not matched to a gene. The CDR3 coding sequence is TGTGCCAGCTCACCTATCCGACAGGGGAGCACTGAAGCTTTCTTT. Translating gives CASSPIRQGSTEAFF.

V usage is TRBV6-5 and J usage is TRBJ2-5, with D tentatively TRBD2 (6 bases). CDR1 and CDR2 (germline): MNHEY, SVGAGI. The CDR3 loop spans 13 amino acids. Trimming pared 4 bases from V and 11 bases from J, leaving 17 bases between. CDR3 amino acids: CASSFNGPREQYF. As DNA, the CDR3 is TGTGCCAGCAGTTTTAACGGGCCACGGGAGCAGTACTTC.

The chain employs TRBV2 and TRBJ2-5; 14 bases align to TRBD2. The tail of the sequence fits TRBJ2-7 better, so the J call may be wrong. The CDR3 is 18 residues long. Germline-derived CDR1 and CDR2 are SNHLY and FYNNEI. CDR3 protein: CASSETGTSGGPSYEQYF. The CDR3 nucleotides are TGTGCCAGCAGTGAAACCGGGACTAGCGGGGGCCCTTCCTACGAGCAGTACTTC.

This clone was seen more than once but under ten times. V is TRBV7-6 and J is TRBJ2-1; D is ambiguous. The ends were cut back, 11 bases at V and 5 bases at J, with 13 bases in the middle. From germline, CDR1 is SGHVS and CDR2 FNYEAQ. The CDR3 is 12 residues long. The CDR3 DNA follows: TGTGCCCCGACTGCCGCCGACAATGAGCAGTTCTTC. This encodes CAPTAADNEQFF.

This clone was picked up one time. This chain links TRBV7-8 with TRBJ2-5, with TRBD2 matching over 12 bases. This CDR3 is 16 amino acids long. With V trimmed by 5 bases and J by 4 bases, 8 bases remained unmatched. The V gene's germline CDR1 is SGHVS and CDR2 FQNEAQ. Written as DNA, the CDR3 is TGTGCCAGCAGCCGAAGGTTACTAGCGGGGGGAGAGACCCAGTACTTC. Protein: CASSRRLLAGGETQYF. Variable domain in full (rest from reference TRBV7-8 and TRBJ2-5): GAGVSQSPRYKVAKRGQDVALRCDPISGHVSLFWYQQALGQGPEFLTYFQNEAQLDKSGLPSDRFFAERPEGSVSTLKIQRTQQEDSAVYLCASSRRLLAGGETQYFGPGTRLLVL.

V is TRBV5-1 and J is TRBJ1-1; 10 bases match TRBD1. This CDR3 is 16 amino acids long. V shed 8 bases, J shed 1 base, and the junction held 11 bases outside the gene matches. Per germline, CDR1 SGHRS and CDR2 YFSETQ. The CDR3 spells CASHKTGGKGNTEAFF. In DNA, the CDR3 is TGCGCCAGTCACAAGACAGGGGGCAAAGGGAACACTGAAGCTTTCTTT.

On this clone: Other DNA sequences in the sample encode the same CDR3. The rearrangement links TRBV10-3 to TRBJ1-1; D uncertain. V dropped 2 bases and J dropped 2 bases, with 6 bases sitting between them. The germline gives CDR1 ENHRY, CDR2 SYGVKD. This CDR3 has 13 residues. CDR3 in DNA: TGTGCCATCAGTGAGCGAGGAAACACTGAAGCTTTCTTT. Translated: CAISERGNTEAFF.

The chain carries TRBV7-8 and TRBJ2-2, with D possibly matching TRBD2 (7 bases). Germline V gene data show CDR1 as SGHVS and CDR2 as FQNEAQ. The CDR3 extends over 17 amino acids. V was shortened by 5 bases and J by 4 bases, with 20 bases between the two germline ends. This chain's CDR3 is CASSLIPRGAGTGELFF. The DNA of the CDR3 is TGTGCCAGCAGCCTTATACCTCGGGGGGCCGGCACCGGGGAGCTGTTTTTT.

This clone was counted a few times. CDR3 in DNA: TGTGCCAGCAGCTTGGGGGCGGGGGCCAACACAGATACGCAGTATTTT. Translating gives CASSLGAGANTDTQYF. The chain carries TRBV5-4 and TRBJ2-3, with D maybe TRBD2 (7 bases). V lost 0 bases to trimming and J lost 2 bases, with 13 bases between them. Germline CDR1 SGHNT, CDR2 YYREEE (reference sequence). The CDR3 is made up of 16 amino acids.

The V gene is TRBV27, the J gene TRBJ2-6, with D perhaps matching TRBD1 (5 bases). Germline CDR1 and CDR2: MNHEY and SMNVEV (reference sequence). Trimming removed 7 bases from V and 4 bases from J, with 17 bases in between. The CDR3 extends over 16 amino acids. In DNA form, the CDR3 reads TGTGCCAGCACCCAGCCCAGACAGTACGGGGCCAACGTCCTGACTTTC. Translating it yields CASTQPRQYGANVLTF.

The V and J genes are TRBV6-5 and TRBJ1-1; TRBD1 is a possible D gene (6 bases). Germline CDR1 is MNHEY and CDR2 is SVGAGI. The CDR3 extends over 14 amino acids. V shed 5 bases and J shed 1 base, with 11 bases lying between them. CDR3 amino acids: CASSLYRENTEAFF. The CDR3 DNA reads TGTGCCAGCAGTCTATACAGGGAGAACACTGAAGCTTTCTTT.

The table lists this clone with a few counts. The chain joins TRBV29-1 to TRBJ1-1; the D is unclear. CDR1 is SQVTM, CDR2 ANQGSEA, per germline. V lost 7 bases and J lost 0, with 15 bases in between. The CDR3 length is 14 residues. The CDR3 DNA follows: TGCAGCGCTACCAACCACCTATTGAACACTGAAGCTTTCTTT. Translation: CSATNHLLNTEAFF.

The rearrangement joins TRBV6-5 to TRBJ1-5; TRBD1 matches 8 bases. Germline CDR1 MNHEY, CDR2 SVGAGI. The trim removed 7 bases at V and 9 bases at J, leaving 11 bases unmatched. There are 14 residues in the CDR3. In DNA form, the CDR3 reads TGTGCCAGCAATCCGACAGGGGAGGGTGGGCCCCAGCATTTT. This gives the protein CASNPTGEGGPQHF.

The chain uses TRBV19 and TRBJ1-5; D not resolved. Trimming cost V 11 bases and J 0 bases, with 11 bases left between them. The CDR3 is 13 residues long. Per germline, CDR1 LNHDA and CDR2 SQIVND (reference sequence). The CDR3 DNA follows: TGTGCCGTCAGGTCGGCTAGCAATCAGCCCCAGCATTTT. This encodes CAVRSASNQPQHF.

The chain couples TRBV11-2 to TRBJ2-1; tentative D call: TRBD2 (6 bases). With 1 base removed from V and 3 bases from J, the gap between germline ends came to 10 bases. Germline CDR1 reads SGHAT; CDR2 reads FQNNGV. The CDR3 length is 15 residues. Written as DNA, the CDR3 is TGTGCCAGCAGCTTAGGGCGGGGTGGCTACAATGAGCAGTTCTTC. Protein product: CASSLGRGGYNEQFF.

The chain employs TRBV2 and TRBJ2-7, with D perhaps TRBD2 (5 bases). In germline, CDR1 is SNHLY, CDR2 FYNNEI. The V and J ends lost 3 bases and 0 bases respectively, with 9 bases between them. The CDR3 has 14 residues. In nucleotides, the CDR3 is TGTGCCAGCAGTGAGCGGGCACTCTCCTACGAGCAGTACTTC. It translates to CASSERALSYEQYF.

V usage is TRBV7-9 and J usage is TRBJ1-3, with D unclear. CDR1 is SEHNR and CDR2 is FQNEAQ in the germline V gene (reference sequence). This CDR3 spans 16 amino acids. V lost 2 bases and J 0 bases, leaving 11 bases between the germline ends. The CDR3 nucleotides are TGTGCCAGCAGCTTACTAGAATTGAGCTCTGGAAACACCATATATTTT. This sequence encodes CASSLLELSSGNTIYF.

The chain is built from TRBV4-1 and TRBJ2-1; 7 bases align to TRBD2. Germline V lookup: CDR1 MGHRA, CDR2 YSYEKL. J lost 6 bases, V lost 3 bases, and 11 bases had no gene match. The CDR3 is 16 residues long. CDR3 nucleotides: TGCGCCAGCAGCCAGTCGCCCAGACTAGCTTTCAATGAGCAGTTCTTC. This sequence encodes CASSQSPRLAFNEQFF.